Below are 8 T cell receptor beta chains sequenced from a single sample in a study of identical twins. TCRdb processed the 5' RACE reads anew with MiXCR; each CDR3 protein has one entry. This sample carries a few hundred thousand distinct CDR3 sequences, roughly 13% of them seen once, and the ten largest clones take about 0.97%. These same data were also listed under a study on yellow fever vaccine responses in identical twins.

Material: CD4+ T cells sorted from blood. The origin of the receptors is a woman aged 18 to 35 in good health.

The gene calls are TRBV6-5 and TRBJ2-2; the D gene could be TRBD1 or TRBD2 (5 bases each). V was shortened by 0 bases and J by 3 bases, with 8 bases between the two germline ends. This CDR3 has 15 residues. Germline CDR1 MNHEY, CDR2 SVGAGI. CDR3 nucleotides: TGTGCCAGCAGTTACTCAAGGGGAGACACCGGGGAGCTGTTTTTT. Protein: CASSYSRGDTGELFF.

This clonotype occurred a few times. The V and J genes are TRBV6-1 and TRBJ2-3; 8 bases match TRBD2. The germline CDR1 and CDR2 sequences are MNHNS and SASEGT. V lost 7 bases and J lost 3; bases outside the gene matches: 15. The CDR3 consists of 17 residues. In DNA form, the CDR3 reads TGTGCCAGCACTCGTCGGGGGGGGAGATCGTCAACAGATACGCAGTATTTT. It yields the protein CASTRRGGRSSTDTQYF.

This clonotype was detected only a few times. V and J are TRBV29-1 and TRBJ2-7; the match to TRBD2 covers 11 bases. This CDR3 is built from 17 residues. Germline CDR1 and CDR2: SQVTM and ANQGSEA. After removal of 0 bases from V and 2 bases from J, the junction contained 9 bases not matched to a gene. CDR3 region: CSVEDGSVAGGPYEQYF. In DNA, the CDR3 is TGCAGCGTTGAAGATGGGAGTGTAGCGGGAGGGCCCTACGAGCAGTACTTC.

V gene TRBV11-2 combines with J gene TRBJ2-5; unclear D gene. V shed 5 bases and J shed 5 bases, with 15 bases lying between them. There are 14 residues in the CDR3. Germline V CDR1 and CDR2: SGHAT, FQNNGV. The CDR3 is CASSHLVSWETQYF. The CDR3 nucleotides read TGTGCCAGCAGCCATTTAGTATCGTGGGAGACCCAGTACTTC.

The chain links TRBV6-2 or TRBV6-3 to TRBJ1-1, with D unclear. The CDR3 covers 14 residues. Germline-derived CDR1 and CDR2 are MNHEY and SVGEGT. V was trimmed by 7 bases and J by 5 bases, leaving 17 bases between them. The CDR3 protein is CASKPTPRNTEAFF. The CDR3 DNA sequence: TGTGCCAGCAAGCCGACGCCACGGAATACTGAAGCTTTCTTT.

The V gene is TRBV12-3 or TRBV12-4, the J gene TRBJ2-3; 7 positions match TRBD1. V lost 3 bases, J lost 2 bases, and 14 bases stayed unmatched. CDR3 length: 18 residues. CDR3 loop: CASSFKTGTEVFTDTQYF. As DNA, the CDR3 is TGTGCCAGCAGTTTCAAAACCGGGACAGAAGTTTTCACAGATACGCAGTATTTT.

This clonotype was seen a handful of times. J is TRBJ2-5 and V is TRBV4-2; D is uncertain. The V gene lost 0 bases and the J gene lost 1 base, with 6 bases spanning the gap. The CDR3 runs 14 residues. Germline V CDR1 and CDR2: LGHNA, YNFKEQ. The CDR3 DNA sequence: TGTGCCAGCAGCCAAGATTTCGGCCAAGAGACCCAGTACTTC. Its translation is CASSQDFGQETQYF.

This clonotype was counted many times. J is TRBJ2-1 and V is TRBV5-1; D is ambiguous. Trimming took 6 bases from V and 9 from J, leaving 16 bases between them. CDR3 length: 13 amino acids. Per the germline V gene, CDR1 is SGHRS and CDR2 is YFSETQ. The CDR3 here is CASNPGRSGEQFF. CDR3 bases: TGCGCCAGCAACCCAGGCCGAAGTGGTGAGCAGTTCTTC.